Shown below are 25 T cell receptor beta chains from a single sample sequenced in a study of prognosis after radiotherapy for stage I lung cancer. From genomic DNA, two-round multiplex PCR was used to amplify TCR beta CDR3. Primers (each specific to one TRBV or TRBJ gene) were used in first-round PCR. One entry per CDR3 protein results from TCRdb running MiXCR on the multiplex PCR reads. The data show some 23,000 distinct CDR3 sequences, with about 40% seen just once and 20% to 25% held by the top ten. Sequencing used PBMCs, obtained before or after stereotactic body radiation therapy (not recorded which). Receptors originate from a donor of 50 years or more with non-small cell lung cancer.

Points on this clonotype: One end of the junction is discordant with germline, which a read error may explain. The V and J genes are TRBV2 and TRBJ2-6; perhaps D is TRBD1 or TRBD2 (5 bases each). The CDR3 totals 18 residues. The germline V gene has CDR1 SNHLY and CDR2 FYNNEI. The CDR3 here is CASSHVMRGSAGANFLTF. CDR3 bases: TGTGCCAGCAGCCACGTGATGAGGGGTTCTGCTGGGGCCAACTTCCTGACTTTC.

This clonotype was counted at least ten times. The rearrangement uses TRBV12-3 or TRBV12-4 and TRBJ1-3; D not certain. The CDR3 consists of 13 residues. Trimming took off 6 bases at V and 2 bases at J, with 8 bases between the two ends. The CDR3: CASRASTGNTIYF. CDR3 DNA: TGTGCCAGCAGGGCGAGCACTGGAAACACCATATATTTT.

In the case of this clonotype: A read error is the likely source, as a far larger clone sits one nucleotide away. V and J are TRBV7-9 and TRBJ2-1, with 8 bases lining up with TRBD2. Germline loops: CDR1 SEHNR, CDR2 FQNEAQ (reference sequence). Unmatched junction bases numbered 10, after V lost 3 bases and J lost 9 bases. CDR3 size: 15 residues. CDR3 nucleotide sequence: TGTGCCAGCAGCTTTCAAGCGGGAGTGGGTAGTGAGCAGTTCTTC. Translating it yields CASSFQAGVGSEQFF.

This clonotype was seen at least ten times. The CDR3 bases are TGTGCCAGCAGCTTGGTGGCAGGGGAAGGCTACACCTTC. As protein: CASSLVAGEGYTF. The chain joins TRBV5-6 to TRBJ1-2; TRBD1 is a possible D gene (6 bases). Trimming took off 0 bases at V and 8 bases at J, with 11 bases between the two ends. Germline assignment: CDR1 SGHDT and CDR2 YYEEEE. This CDR3 has 13 residues.

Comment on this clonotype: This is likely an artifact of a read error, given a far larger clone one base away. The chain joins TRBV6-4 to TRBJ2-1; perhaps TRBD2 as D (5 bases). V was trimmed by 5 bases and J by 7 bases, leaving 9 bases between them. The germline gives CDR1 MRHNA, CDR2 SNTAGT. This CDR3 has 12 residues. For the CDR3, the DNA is TGTGCCAGCAGTATACTAGAAAATGAGCAGTTCTTC. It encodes CASSILENEQFF.

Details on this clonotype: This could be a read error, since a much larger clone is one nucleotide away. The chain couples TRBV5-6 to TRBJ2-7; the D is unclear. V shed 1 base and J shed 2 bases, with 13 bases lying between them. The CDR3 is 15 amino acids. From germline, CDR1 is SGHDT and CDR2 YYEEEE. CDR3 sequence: CASSLRWARTYEQYF. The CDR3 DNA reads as TGTGCCAGCAGCTTGCGGTGGGCGCGGACCTACGAGCAGTACTTC.

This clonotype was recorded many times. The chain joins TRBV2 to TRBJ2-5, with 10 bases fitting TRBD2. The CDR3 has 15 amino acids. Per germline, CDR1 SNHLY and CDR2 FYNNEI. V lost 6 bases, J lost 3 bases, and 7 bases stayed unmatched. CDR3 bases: TGTGCCAGCAGGGTACTAGCGGGGAGGGAAGAGACCCAGTACTTC. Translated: CASRVLAGREETQYF.

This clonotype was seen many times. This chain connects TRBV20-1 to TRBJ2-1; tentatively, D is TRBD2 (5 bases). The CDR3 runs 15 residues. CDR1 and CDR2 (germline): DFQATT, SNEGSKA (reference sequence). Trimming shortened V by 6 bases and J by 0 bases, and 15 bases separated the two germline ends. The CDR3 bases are TGCAGTGCCCCGGACTCCCCTAGCTCCTACAATGAGCAGTTCTTC. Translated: CSAPDSPSSYNEQFF.

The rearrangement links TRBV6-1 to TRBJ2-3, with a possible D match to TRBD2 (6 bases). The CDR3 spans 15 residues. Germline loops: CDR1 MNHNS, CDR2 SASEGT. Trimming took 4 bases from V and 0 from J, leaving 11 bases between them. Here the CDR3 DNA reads TGTGCCAGCAGTGTTAGCGGTGGGAGCACAGATACGCAGTATTTT. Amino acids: CASSVSGGSTDTQYF.

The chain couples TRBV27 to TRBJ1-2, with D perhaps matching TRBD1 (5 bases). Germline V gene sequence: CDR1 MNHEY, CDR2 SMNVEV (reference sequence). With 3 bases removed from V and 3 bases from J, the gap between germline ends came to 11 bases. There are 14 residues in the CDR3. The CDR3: CASSFDGGYYGYTF. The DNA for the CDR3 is TGTGCCAGCAGTTTTGATGGGGGTTACTATGGCTACACCTTC.

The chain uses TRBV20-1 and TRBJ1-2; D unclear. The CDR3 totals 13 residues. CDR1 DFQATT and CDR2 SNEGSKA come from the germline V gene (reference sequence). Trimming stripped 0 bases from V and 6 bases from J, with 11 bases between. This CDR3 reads CSARDQVGNGYTF. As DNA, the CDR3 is TGCAGTGCTAGAGATCAGGTTGGGAATGGCTACACCTTC.

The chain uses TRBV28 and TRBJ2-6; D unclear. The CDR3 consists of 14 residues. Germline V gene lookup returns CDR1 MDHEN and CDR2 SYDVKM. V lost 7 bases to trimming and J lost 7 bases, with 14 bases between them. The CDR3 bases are TGTGCCAGCACATTAGGATCCGGTGCCAACGTCCTGACTTTC. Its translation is CASTLGSGANVLTF.

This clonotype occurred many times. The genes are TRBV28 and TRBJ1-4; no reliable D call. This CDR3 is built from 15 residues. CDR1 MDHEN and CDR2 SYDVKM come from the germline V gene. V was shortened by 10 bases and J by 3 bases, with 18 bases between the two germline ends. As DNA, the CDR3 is TGTGCCACCTCAGAAGCGGACCGAGCTAATGAAAAACTGTTTTTT. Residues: CATSEADRANEKLFF.

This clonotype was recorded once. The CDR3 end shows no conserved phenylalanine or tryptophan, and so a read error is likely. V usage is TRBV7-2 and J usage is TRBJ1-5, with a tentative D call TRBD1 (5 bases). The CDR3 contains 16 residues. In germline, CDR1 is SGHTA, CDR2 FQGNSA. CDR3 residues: CASSLARDYSNQPQHS. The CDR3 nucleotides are TGTGCCAGCAGCTTAGCGAGGGACTATAGCAATCAGCCACAGCATTCT.

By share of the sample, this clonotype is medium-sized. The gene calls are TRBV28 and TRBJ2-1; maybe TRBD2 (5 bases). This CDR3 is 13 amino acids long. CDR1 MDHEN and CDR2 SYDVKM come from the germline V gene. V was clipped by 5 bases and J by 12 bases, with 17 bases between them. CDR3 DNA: TGTGCCAGCAGTGCCCCGGGAAACGGATGGCAGTTCTTC. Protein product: CASSAPGNGWQFF. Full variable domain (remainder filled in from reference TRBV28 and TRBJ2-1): DVKVTQSSRYLVKRTGEKVFLECVQDMDHENMFWYRQDPGLGLRLIYFSYDVKMKEKGDIPEGYSVSREKKERFSLILESASTNQTSMYLCASSAPGNGWQFFGPGTRLTVL.

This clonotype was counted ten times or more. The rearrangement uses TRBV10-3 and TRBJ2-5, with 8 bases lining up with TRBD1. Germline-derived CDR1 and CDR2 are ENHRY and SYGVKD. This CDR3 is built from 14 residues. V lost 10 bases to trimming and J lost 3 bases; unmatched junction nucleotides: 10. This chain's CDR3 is CATQPGTGEETQYF. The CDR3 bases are TGTGCCACCCAACCCGGGACAGGCGAAGAGACCCAGTACTTC.

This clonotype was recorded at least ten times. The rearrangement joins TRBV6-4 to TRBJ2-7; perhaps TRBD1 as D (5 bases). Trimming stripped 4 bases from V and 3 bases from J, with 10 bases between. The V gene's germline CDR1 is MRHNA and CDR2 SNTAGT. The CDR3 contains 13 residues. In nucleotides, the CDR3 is TGTGCCAGCAGTGCCGAAGACAGCTACGAGCAGTACTTC. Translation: CASSAEDSYEQYF.

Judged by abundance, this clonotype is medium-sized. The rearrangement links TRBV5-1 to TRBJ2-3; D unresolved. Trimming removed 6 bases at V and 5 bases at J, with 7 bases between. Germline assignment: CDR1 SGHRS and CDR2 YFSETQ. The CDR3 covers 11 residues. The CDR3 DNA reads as TGCGCCAGCATCAACGGAGATACGCAGTATTTT. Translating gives CASINGDTQYF.

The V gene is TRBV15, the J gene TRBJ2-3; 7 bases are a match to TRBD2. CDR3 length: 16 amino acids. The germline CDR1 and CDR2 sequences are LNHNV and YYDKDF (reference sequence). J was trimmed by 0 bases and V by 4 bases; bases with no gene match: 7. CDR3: CATSIGTIESTDTQYF. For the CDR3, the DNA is TGTGCCACCAGCATAGGGACTATCGAGAGCACAGATACGCAGTATTTT.

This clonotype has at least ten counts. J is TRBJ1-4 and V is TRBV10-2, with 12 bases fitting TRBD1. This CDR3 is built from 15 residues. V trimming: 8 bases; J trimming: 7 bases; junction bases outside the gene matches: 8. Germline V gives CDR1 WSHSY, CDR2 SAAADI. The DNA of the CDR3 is TGCGCCAGCCGTGGGACAGGGGGCGAGATTGAAAAACTGTTTTTT. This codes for CASRGTGGEIEKLFF.

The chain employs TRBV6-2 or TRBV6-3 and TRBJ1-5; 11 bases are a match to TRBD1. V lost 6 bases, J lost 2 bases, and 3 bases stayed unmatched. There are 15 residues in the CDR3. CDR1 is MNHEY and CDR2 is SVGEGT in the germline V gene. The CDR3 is CASSLGQGGNQPQHF. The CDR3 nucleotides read TGTGCCAGCAGCCTGGGACAGGGGGGCAATCAGCCCCAGCATTTT.

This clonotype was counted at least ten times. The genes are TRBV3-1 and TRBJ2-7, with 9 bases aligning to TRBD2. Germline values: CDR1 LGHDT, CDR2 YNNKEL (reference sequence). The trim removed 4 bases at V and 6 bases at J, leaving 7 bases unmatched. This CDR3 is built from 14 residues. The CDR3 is CASSPLAGQPEQYF. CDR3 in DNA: TGTGCCAGCAGCCCACTAGCGGGTCAGCCCGAGCAGTACTTC.

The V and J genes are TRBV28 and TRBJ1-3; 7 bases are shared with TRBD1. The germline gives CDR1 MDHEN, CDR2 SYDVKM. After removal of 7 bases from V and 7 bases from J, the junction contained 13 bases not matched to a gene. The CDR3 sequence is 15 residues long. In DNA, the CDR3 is TGTGCCAGCATTACCCACAGGGGTACTGCGAACACCATATATTTT. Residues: CASITHRGTANTIYF.

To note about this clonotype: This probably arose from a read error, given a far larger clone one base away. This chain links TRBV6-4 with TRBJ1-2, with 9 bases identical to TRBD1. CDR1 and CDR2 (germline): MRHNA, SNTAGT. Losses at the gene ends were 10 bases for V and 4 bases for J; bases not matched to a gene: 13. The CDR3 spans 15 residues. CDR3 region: CAIQNRDRVPYGYTF. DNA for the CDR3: TGTGCCATCCAGAACAGGGACAGGGTACCCTATGGCTACACCTTC.

CDR3 nucleotides: TGTGCCAGCAGTGCAAGGGCCCCTCTCTATAATTCACCCCTCCACTTT. It is translated as CASSARAPLYNSPLHF. The chain is built from TRBV27 and TRBJ1-6; D is unresolved. V lost 5 bases to trimming and J lost 3 bases, with 14 bases between them. This CDR3 is built from 16 residues. Germline-derived CDR1 and CDR2 are MNHEY and SMNVEV (reference sequence).